This T cell receptor (beta chain) was observed in a study of T cell repertoires in cytomegalovirus infection. Across the whole study: Public TCR beta signatures were indicative of both CMV infection and a matching HLA type. General study findings and limits: HLA-C-restricted CMV-specific TCR beta clonotypes prevailed in the ex vivo response. Totalled public TCR beta family frequency picked out people who carried CMV plus the relevant HLA.

TCRdb re-analysed the reads in MiXCR, keeping a single row per CDR3 protein. The sample has approximately 500,000 distinct CDR3 sequences, about 17% seen once. V lost 0 bases, J lost 6 bases, and 5 bases stayed unmatched. The germline V gene has CDR1 MGHRA and CDR2 YSYEKL. The CDR3 has 16 residues. This clonotype was found a few times. Its target is unknown. Sequencing was performed on CD8+ T cells from PBMCs. This sequence was found in a human donor in good health (CMV status not recorded). Some clones in this sample may be carry-over from other donors' samples. The J gene is TRBJ2-2, the V gene TRBV4-1, with 9 bases matching TRBD2. CDR3 nucleotides: TGCGCCAGCAGCCAAGATCATGGCGGGGGGGCCGGGGAGCTGTTTTTT. Translating it yields CASSQDHGGGAGELFF.